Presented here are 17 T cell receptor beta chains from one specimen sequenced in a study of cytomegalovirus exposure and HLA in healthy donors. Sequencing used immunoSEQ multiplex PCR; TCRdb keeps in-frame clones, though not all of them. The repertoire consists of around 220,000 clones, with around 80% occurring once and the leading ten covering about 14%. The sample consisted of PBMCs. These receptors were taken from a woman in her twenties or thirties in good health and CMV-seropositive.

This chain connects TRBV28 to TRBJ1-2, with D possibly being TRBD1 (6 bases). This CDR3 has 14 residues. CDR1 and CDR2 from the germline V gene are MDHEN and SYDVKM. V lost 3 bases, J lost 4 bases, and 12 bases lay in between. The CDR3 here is CASSFYRESYGYTF. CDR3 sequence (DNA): TGTGCCAGCAGTTTTTACAGGGAGTCCTATGGCTACACCTTC.

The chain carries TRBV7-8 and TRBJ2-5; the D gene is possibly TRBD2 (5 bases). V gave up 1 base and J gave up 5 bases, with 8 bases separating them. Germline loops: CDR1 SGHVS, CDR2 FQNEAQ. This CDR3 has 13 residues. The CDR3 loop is CASSLGLAETQYF. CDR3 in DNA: TGTGCCAGCAGCTTAGGGCTAGCCGAGACCCAGTACTTC.

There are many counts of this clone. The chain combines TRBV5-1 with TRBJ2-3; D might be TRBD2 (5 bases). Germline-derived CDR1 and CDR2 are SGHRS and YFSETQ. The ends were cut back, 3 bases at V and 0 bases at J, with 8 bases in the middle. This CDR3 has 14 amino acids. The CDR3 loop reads CASSSGSSTDTQYF. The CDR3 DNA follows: TGCGCCAGCAGCTCGGGATCTAGCACAGATACGCAGTATTTT.

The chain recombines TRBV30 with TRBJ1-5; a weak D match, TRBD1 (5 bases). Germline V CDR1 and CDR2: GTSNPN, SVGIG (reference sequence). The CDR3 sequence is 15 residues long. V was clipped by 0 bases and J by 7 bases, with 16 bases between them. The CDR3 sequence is CAWSVREWGSQPQHF. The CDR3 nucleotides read TGTGCCTGGAGTGTACGTGAGTGGGGGAGCCAGCCCCAGCATTTT.

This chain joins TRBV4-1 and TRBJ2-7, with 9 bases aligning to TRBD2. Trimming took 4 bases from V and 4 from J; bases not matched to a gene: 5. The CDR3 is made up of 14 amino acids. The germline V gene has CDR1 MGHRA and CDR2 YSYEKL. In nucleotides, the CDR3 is TGCGCCAGCAGCCGGACTAGCGAAACGTACGAGCAGTACTTC. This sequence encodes CASSRTSETYEQYF.

Here the CDR3 reads CASSQLPFEAGAENNEQFF. For the CDR3, the DNA is TGCGCCAGCAGTCAACTGCCATTTGAAGCGGGAGCCGAGAACAATGAGCAGTTCTTC. The V gene is TRBV23-1, the J gene TRBJ2-1, with 8 bases that match TRBD2. TRBV23-1 counts as an open reading frame of uncertain function. CDR3 length: 19 amino acids. After removal of 2 bases from V and 5 bases from J, the junction contained 17 bases not matched to a gene.

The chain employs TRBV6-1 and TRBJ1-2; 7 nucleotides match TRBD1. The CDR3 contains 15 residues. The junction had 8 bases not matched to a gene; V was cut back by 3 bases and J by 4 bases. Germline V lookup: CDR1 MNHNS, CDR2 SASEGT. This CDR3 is CASSEWPGGVYGYTF. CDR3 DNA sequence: TGTGCCAGCAGTGAGTGGCCAGGGGGGGTCTATGGCTACACCTTC.

In DNA, the CDR3 is TGTGCCAGCAGCGCGAGTGGGACTAGCGGGATATCGCAGTTCTTC. Protein sequence: CASSASGTSGISQFF. The rearrangement links TRBV9 to TRBJ2-1; 13 nucleotides match TRBD2. This CDR3 has 15 amino acids. CDR1 SGDLS and CDR2 YYNGEE come from the germline V gene. J was trimmed by 12 bases and V by 3 bases; bases with no gene match: 9.

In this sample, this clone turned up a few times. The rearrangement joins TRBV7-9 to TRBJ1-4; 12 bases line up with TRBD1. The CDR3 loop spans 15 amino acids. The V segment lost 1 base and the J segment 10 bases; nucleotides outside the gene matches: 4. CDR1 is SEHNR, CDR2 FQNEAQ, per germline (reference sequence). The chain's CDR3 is CASSLGGTGGGKLFF. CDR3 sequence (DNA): TGTGCCAGCAGCTTAGGCGGGACAGGGGGCGGAAAACTGTTTTTT.

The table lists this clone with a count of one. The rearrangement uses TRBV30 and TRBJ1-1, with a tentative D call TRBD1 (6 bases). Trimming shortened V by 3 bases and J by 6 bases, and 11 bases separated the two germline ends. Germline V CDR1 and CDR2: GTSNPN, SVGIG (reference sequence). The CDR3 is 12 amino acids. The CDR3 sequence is CAWSGGQPEAFF. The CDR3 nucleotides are TGTGCCTGGAGCGGGGGACAACCTGAAGCTTTCTTT.

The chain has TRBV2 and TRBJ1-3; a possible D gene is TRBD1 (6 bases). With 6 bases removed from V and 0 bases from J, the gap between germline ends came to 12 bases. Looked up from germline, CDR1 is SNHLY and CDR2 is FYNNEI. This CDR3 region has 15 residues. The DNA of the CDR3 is TGTGCCAGCAGGGCCACAGGGCACTCTGGAAACACCATATATTTT. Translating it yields CASRATGHSGNTIYF.

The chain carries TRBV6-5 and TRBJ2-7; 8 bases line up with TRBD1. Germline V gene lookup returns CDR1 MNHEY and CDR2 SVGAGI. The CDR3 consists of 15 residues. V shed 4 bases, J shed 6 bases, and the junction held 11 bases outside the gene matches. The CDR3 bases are TGTGCCAGCAGTTCGCCCCGGACAGGGCGAGGCGAGCAGTACTTC. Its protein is CASSSPRTGRGEQYF.

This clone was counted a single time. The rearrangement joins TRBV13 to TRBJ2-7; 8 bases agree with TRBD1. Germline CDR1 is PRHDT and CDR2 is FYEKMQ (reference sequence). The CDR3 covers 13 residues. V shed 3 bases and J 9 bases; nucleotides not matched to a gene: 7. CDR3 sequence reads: CASSFRAGTGQYF. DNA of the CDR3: TGTGCCAGCAGCTTTCGAGCCGGGACAGGGCAGTACTTC.

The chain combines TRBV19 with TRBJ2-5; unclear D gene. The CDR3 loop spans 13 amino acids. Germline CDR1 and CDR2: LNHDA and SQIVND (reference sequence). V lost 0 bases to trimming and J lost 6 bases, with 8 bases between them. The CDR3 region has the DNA TGTGCCAGTAGTATAGAACGGCTGAAGACCCAGTACTTC. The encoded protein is CASSIERLKTQYF.

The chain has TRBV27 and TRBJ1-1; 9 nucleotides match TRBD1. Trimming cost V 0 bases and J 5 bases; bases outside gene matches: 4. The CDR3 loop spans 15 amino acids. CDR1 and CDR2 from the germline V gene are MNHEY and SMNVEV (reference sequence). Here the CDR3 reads CASSLSGTGRTEAFF. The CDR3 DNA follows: TGTGCCAGCAGTTTATCCGGGACAGGGAGAACTGAAGCTTTCTTT.

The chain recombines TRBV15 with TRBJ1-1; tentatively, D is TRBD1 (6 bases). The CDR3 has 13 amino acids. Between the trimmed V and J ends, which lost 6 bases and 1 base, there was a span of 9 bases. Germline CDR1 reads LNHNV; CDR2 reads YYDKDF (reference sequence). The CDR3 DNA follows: TGTGCCACCAGATCGGGACAGAACACTGAAGCTTTCTTT. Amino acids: CATRSGQNTEAFF.

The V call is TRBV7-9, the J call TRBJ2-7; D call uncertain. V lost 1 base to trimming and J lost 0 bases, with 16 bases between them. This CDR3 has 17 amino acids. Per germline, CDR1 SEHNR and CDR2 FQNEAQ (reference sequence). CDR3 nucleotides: TGTGCCAGCAGCTTAGAATCGGCCAGCGATTCCTCCTACGAGCAGTACTTC. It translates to CASSLESASDSSYEQYF.